The entry below describes one TCR beta chain. Its target is unknown. The method was immunoSEQ multiplex PCR; TCRdb's version includes in-frame clones alone and lacks a portion of them. Found here are approximately 54,000 clones, approximately 83% of them singletons; the top ten hold about 3.1%. Deletions cut 2 bases from V and 6 bases from J, with 16 bases between. The CDR3 consists of 15 residues. CDR1 is MGHDK and CDR2 is SYGVNS in the germline V gene. This entry comes from a study of OX40 agonist ivuxolimab in advanced cancers. General study points: Partial responders dosed at 0.1-3.0 mg/kg displayed clonal expansion ranking among the lowest.

The chain is built from TRBV25-1 and TRBJ1-1; a weak D match, TRBD1 (5 bases). The material sequenced was CD4+ or CD8+ T cells sorted from blood, taken in a trial of the OX40 agonist ivuxolimab. This TCR came from an adult with an advanced solid tumor such as melanoma, head and neck, liver or kidney cancer. The CDR3 is CASSEGLGGVAEAFF. CDR3 bases: TGTGCCAGCAGTGAAGGCCTGGGGGGAGTAGCTGAAGCTTTCTTT.